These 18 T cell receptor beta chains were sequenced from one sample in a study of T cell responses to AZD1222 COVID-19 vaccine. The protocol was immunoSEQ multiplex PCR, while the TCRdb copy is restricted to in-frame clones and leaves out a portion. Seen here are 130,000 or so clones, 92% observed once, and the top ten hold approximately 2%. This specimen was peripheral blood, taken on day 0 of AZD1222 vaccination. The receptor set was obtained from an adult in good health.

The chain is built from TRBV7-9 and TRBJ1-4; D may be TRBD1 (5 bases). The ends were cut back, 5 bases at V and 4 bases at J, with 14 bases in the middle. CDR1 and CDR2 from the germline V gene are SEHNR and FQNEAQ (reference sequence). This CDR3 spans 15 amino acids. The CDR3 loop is CASSMSGYLNEKLFF. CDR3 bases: TGTGCCAGCAGCATGTCAGGGTACCTTAATGAAAAACTGTTTTTT.

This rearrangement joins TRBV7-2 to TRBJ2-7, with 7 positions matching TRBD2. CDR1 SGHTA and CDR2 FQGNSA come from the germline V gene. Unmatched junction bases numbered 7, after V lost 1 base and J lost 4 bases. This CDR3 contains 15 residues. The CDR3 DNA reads TGTGCCAGCAGCTTAGGGCCTAGCGGTTTATACGAGCAGTACTTC. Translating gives CASSLGPSGLYEQYF.

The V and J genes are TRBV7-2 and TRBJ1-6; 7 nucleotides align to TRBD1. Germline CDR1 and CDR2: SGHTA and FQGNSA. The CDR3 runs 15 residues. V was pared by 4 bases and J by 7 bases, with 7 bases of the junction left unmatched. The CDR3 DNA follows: TGTGCCAGCAGCTCAAGGGGGCTGAGGAATTCACCCCTCCACTTT. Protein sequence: CASSSRGLRNSPLHF.

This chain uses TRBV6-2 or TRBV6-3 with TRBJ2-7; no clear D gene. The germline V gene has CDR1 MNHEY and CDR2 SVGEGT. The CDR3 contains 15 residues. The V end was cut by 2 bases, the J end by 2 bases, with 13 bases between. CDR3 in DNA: TGTGCCAGCAGTTACGGGCAGAGATCAACCTACGAGCAGTACTTC. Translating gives CASSYGQRSTYEQYF.

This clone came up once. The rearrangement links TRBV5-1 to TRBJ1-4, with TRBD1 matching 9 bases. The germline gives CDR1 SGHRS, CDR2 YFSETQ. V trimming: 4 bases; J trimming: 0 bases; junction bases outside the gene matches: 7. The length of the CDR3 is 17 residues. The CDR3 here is CASSPGQGLATNEKLFF. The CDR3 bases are TGCGCCAGCAGCCCGGGACAGGGCCTTGCAACTAATGAAAAACTGTTTTTT.

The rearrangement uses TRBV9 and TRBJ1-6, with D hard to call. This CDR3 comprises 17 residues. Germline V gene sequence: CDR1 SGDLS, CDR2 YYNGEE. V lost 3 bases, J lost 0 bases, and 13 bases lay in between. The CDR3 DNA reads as TGTGCCAGCAGCGCCACCGGCCTTCCCTCCTATAATTCACCCCTCCACTTT. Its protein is CASSATGLPSYNSPLHF. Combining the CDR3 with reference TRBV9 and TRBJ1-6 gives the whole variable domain DSGVTQTPKHLITATGQRVTLRCSPRSGDLSVYWYQQSLDQGLQFLIQYYNGEERAKGNILERFSAQQFPDLHSELNLSSLELGDSALYFCASSATGLPSYNSPLHFGNGTRLTVT.

The CDR3 sequence is CASSHTREFGNTIYF. CDR3 bases: TGTGCCAGCAGCCATACGCGGGAGTTTGGAAACACCATATATTTT. The chain couples TRBV4-2 to TRBJ1-3, with D unclear. Germline V gene data show CDR1 as LGHNA and CDR2 as YNFKEQ. CDR3 length equals 15 residues. Trimming removed 3 bases at V and 3 bases at J, with 12 bases between.

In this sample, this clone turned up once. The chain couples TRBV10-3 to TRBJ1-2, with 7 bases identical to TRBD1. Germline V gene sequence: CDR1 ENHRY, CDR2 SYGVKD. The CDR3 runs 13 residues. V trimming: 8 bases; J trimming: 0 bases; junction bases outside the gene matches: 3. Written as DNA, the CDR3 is TGTGCCATCGCGGACAGGACTAACTATGGCTACACCTTC. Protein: CAIADRTNYGYTF.

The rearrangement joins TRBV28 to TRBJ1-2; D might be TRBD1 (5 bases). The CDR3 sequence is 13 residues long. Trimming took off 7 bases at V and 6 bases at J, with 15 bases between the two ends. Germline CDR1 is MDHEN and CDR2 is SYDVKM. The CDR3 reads CASNDPGWDGYTF. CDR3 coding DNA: TGTGCCAGCAACGATCCAGGGTGGGATGGCTACACCTTC.

CDR3 in DNA: TGCGCCAGCAGCTTGTTTGCGGGGTCTGGAAACACCATATATTTT. The encoded protein is CASSLFAGSGNTIYF. V usage is TRBV5-1 and J usage is TRBJ1-3; D uncertain. This CDR3 is 15 amino acids long. V was clipped by 1 base and J by 1 base, with 9 bases between them. Germline V gene sequence: CDR1 SGHRS, CDR2 YFSETQ.

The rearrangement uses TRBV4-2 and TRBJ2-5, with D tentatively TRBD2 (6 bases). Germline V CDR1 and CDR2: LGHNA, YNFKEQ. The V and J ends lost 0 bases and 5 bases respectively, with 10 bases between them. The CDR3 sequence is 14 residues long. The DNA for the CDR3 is TGTGCCAGCAGCCAAGAAGGAGGGTTGGAGACCCAGTACTTC. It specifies CASSQEGGLETQYF.

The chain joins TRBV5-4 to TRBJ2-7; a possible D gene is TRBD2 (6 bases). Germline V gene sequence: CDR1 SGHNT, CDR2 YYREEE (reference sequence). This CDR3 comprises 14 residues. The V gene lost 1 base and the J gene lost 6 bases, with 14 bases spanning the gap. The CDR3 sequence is CASSLPGLGSEQYF. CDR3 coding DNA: TGTGCCAGCAGCTTGCCGGGACTCGGGAGCGAGCAGTACTTC.

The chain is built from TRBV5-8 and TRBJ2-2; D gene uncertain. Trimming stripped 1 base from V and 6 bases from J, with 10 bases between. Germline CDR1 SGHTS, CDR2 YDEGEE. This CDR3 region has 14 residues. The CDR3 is CASSLFRAAGELFF. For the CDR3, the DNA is TGTGCCAGCAGCTTGTTCCGGGCGGCCGGGGAGCTGTTTTTT.

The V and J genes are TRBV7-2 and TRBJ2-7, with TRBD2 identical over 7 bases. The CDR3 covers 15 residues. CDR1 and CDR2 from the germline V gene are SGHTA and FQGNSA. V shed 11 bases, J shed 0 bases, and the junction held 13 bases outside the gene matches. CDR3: CASLGPSGISYEQYF. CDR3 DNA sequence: TGTGCCTCCCTAGGCCCTAGCGGCATCTCCTACGAGCAGTACTTC.

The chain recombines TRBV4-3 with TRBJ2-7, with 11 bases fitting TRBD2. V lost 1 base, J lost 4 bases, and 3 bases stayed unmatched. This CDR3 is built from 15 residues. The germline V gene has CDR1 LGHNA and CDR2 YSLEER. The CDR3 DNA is TGCGCCAGCAGCCAAGGACTAGCGGGGATGTACGAGCAGTACTTC. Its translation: CASSQGLAGMYEQYF.

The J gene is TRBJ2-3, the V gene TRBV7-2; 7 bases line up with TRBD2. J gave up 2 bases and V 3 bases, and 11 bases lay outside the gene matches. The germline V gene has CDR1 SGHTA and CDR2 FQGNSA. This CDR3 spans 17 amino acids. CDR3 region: CASSLRRLAWVTDTQYF. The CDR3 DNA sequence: TGTGCCAGCAGCTTGCGGAGACTAGCTTGGGTCACAGATACGCAGTATTTT.

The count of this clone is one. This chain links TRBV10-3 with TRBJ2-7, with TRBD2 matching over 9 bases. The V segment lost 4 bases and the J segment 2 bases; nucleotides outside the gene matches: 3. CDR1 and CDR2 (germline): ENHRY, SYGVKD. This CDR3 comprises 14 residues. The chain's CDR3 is CAISGSGGTYEQYF. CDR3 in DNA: TGTGCCATCAGTGGCAGCGGGGGGACCTACGAGCAGTACTTC.

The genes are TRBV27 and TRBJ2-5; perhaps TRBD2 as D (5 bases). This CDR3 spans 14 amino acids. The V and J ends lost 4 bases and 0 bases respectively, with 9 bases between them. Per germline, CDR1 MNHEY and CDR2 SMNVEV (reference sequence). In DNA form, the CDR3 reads TGTGCCAGCAGTTCTACTAGTCACCAAGAGACCCAGTACTTC. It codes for CASSSTSHQETQYF.